Below are 26 T cell receptor beta chains sequenced from a single sample in a study of shared clonotypes between healthy human individuals. Only in-frame clones appear in the TCRdb table, and some are missing; sequencing was by immunoSEQ multiplex PCR. This sample has some 1.1 million clones, with about 80% found just once. Input material: memory CD4+ T cells from PBMCs. Described subset: CD45RA-negative fraction. Every receptor here comes from a man aged 18 to 35 in good health. Some clones in this sample may be carry-over from other donors' samples.

In its sample, this clone was seen a few times. The rearrangement joins TRBV4-1 to TRBJ2-1; 10 positions match TRBD2. This CDR3 contains 17 residues. J was trimmed by 10 bases and V by 1 base; bases with no gene match: 13. Germline CDR1 is MGHRA and CDR2 is YSYEKL. The CDR3 spells CASSQGLALAGVEEQFF. Written as DNA, the CDR3 is TGCGCCAGCAGCCAAGGTTTAGCGCTAGCGGGAGTGGAAGAGCAGTTCTTC.

The chain carries TRBV2 and TRBJ2-6; D possibly matches TRBD1 or TRBD2 (5 bases each). V lost 2 bases and J lost 0, with 20 bases in between. The CDR3 is made up of 20 amino acids. Germline V CDR1 and CDR2: SNHLY, FYNNEI. The CDR3 sequence is CASSEIVRGPAGSGANVLTF. CDR3 bases: TGTGCCAGCAGTGAAATAGTGAGGGGACCGGCAGGCTCTGGGGCCAACGTCCTGACTTTC.

This clone was detected a few times. The chain combines TRBV18 with TRBJ2-5, with D possibly being TRBD2 (6 bases). Trimming shortened V by 1 base and J by 0 bases, and 12 bases separated the two germline ends. Germline V gives CDR1 KGHSH, CDR2 LQKENI. The length of the CDR3 is 16 residues. The CDR3 loop reads CASSPLGVADQETQYF. The CDR3 nucleotides read TGTGCCAGCTCACCACTGGGGGTAGCGGACCAAGAGACCCAGTACTTC.

This clone was observed a single time. The chain has TRBV6-4 and TRBJ1-2, with D unclear. Germline-derived CDR1 and CDR2 are MRHNA and SNTAGT. This CDR3 contains 13 residues. Deletions cut 0 bases from V and 9 bases from J, with 11 bases between. CDR3: CASSDSGRECYTF. The CDR3 DNA follows: TGTGCCAGCAGTGACTCAGGAAGGGAGTGCTACACCTTC.

The genes are TRBV20-1 and TRBJ2-1; D uncertain. Trimming stripped 6 bases from V and 8 bases from J, with 11 bases between. This CDR3 contains 11 residues. Germline V CDR1 and CDR2: DFQATT, SNEGSKA (reference sequence). CDR3 loop: CSAASRDEQFF. The CDR3 DNA reads TGCAGTGCCGCTTCTCGGGATGAGCAGTTCTTC.

This clone was seen a few times. The V and J genes are TRBV7-8 and TRBJ1-3, with a weak D call TRBD1 (6 bases). This CDR3 is 16 amino acids long. V lost 5 bases and J lost 7, with 21 bases in between. Looked up from germline, CDR1 is SGHVS and CDR2 is FQNEAQ. The CDR3 is CASSLLSGGGANTIYF. The CDR3 DNA is TGTGCCAGCAGCCTCCTGAGTGGCGGGGGCGCGAACACCATATATTTT.

This clone was recorded only once. The genes are TRBV6-5 and TRBJ2-1, with TRBD2 matching over 8 bases. Germline values: CDR1 MNHEY, CDR2 SVGAGI. CDR3 length equals 15 residues. V gave up 2 bases and J gave up 7 bases; unmatched junction bases: 7. Written as DNA, the CDR3 is TGTGCCAGCAGTTACAGTAGCGGGACTGGGAATGAGCAGTTCTTC. Translating it yields CASSYSSGTGNEQFF.

The chain combines TRBV19 with TRBJ2-5, with D uncertain. Trimming pared 4 bases from V and 1 base from J, leaving 7 bases between. The CDR3 spans 13 residues. Germline V lookup: CDR1 LNHDA, CDR2 SQIVND (reference sequence). The DNA for the CDR3 is TGTGCCAGTAGTACAGATTTCCAAGAGACCCAGTACTTC. It yields the protein CASSTDFQETQYF.

The genes are TRBV10-3 and TRBJ2-7, with D possibly being TRBD1 (6 bases). Germline V gene data show CDR1 as ENHRY and CDR2 as SYGVKD. The CDR3 runs to 13 residues. V was cut by 10 bases and J by 0 bases, with 13 bases left in between. This CDR3 reads CATRQESSYEQYF. DNA for the CDR3: TGTGCCACACGACAGGAGAGCTCCTACGAGCAGTACTTC.

This clone was recorded a few times. The chain is built from TRBV27 and TRBJ1-4; 9 nucleotides agree with TRBD1. The trim removed 3 bases at V and 5 bases at J, leaving 4 bases unmatched. The CDR3 is made up of 15 amino acids. Germline CDR1 reads MNHEY; CDR2 reads SMNVEV (reference sequence). The CDR3 bases are TGTGCCAGCAGTTTTGACGACAGGGGGAATGAAAAACTGTTTTTT. Amino acid sequence: CASSFDDRGNEKLFF.

In this sample, this clone turned up once. V usage is TRBV5-4 and J usage is TRBJ2-7; D gene unclear. The CDR3 runs to 15 residues. V dropped 4 bases and J dropped 0 bases, with 14 bases sitting between them. Germline CDR1 is SGHNT and CDR2 is YYREEE (reference sequence). The CDR3 protein is CASSPLRQPSYEQYF. The CDR3 region has the DNA TGTGCCAGCAGCCCGCTACGGCAGCCCTCCTACGAGCAGTACTTC. The full variable domain, with the rest looked up from reference TRBV5-4 and TRBJ2-7, is ETGVTQSPTHLIKTRGQQVTLRCSSQSGHNTVSWYQQALGQGPQFIFQYYREEENGRGNFPPRFSGLQFPNYSSELNVNALELDDSALYLCASSPLRQPSYEQYFGPGTRLTVT.

The chain uses TRBV9 and TRBJ2-7; D not certain. Trimming stripped 0 bases from V and 0 bases from J, with 7 bases between. Germline lookup yields CDR1 SGDLS and CDR2 YYNGEE. CDR3 length: 14 residues. The CDR3 reads CASSVDPLSYEQYF. The CDR3 bases are TGTGCCAGCAGCGTAGACCCCCTCTCCTACGAGCAGTACTTC.

This clone was counted only a few times. The chain couples TRBV5-5 to TRBJ1-2; D not resolved. Germline values: CDR1 SGHKS, CDR2 YYEKEE (reference sequence). V shed 0 bases and J shed 7 bases, with 13 bases lying between them. CDR3 length equals 14 residues. CDR3 protein: CASSLERHLGGYTF. The CDR3 region has the DNA TGTGCCAGCAGCTTGGAACGACATCTTGGTGGCTACACCTTC.

This chain connects TRBV29-1 to TRBJ2-5; tentatively, D is TRBD1 or TRBD2 (5 bases each). The assigned J gene may be wrong: the sequence end matches TRBJ2-7 better. The CDR3 totals 13 residues. In germline, CDR1 is SQVTM, CDR2 ANQGSEA. The CDR3 spells CSVTGLLDGEQYF. The CDR3 DNA is TGCAGCGTGACGGGGCTCTTAGACGGCGAGCAGTACTTC.

V gene TRBV10-3 combines with J gene TRBJ1-1; no firm D call. The CDR3 runs to 14 residues. V gave up 6 bases and J gave up 0 bases, with 11 bases separating them. In germline, CDR1 is ENHRY, CDR2 SYGVKD. The CDR3 protein is CAIRDSTMNTEAFF. The CDR3, as DNA: TGTGCCATCAGGGACTCTACCATGAACACTGAAGCTTTCTTT.

This chain links TRBV30 with TRBJ2-5; D gene ambiguous. Between the trimmed V and J ends, which lost 1 base and 7 bases, there was a span of 19 bases. The germline V gene has CDR1 GTSNPN and CDR2 SVGIG (reference sequence). CDR3 length equals 15 residues. The CDR3 coding sequence is TGTGCCTGGAGTGATGTTAGTCCGAGGTGGGGGACCCAGTACTTC. This codes for CAWSDVSPRWGTQYF.

V and J are TRBV2 and TRBJ1-2, with 8 bases that match TRBD1. The V and J ends lost 3 bases and 8 bases, in that order; junction bases with no gene match: 11. The CDR3 is 15 amino acids. Germline V gene lookup returns CDR1 SNHLY and CDR2 FYNNEI. The CDR3 loop is CASSDQGAGVRGYTF. The CDR3 bases are TGTGCCAGCAGTGACCAGGGGGCAGGAGTGAGGGGCTACACCTTC.

The sample holds one count of this clone. V gene TRBV5-1 combines with J gene TRBJ2-5; 10 positions match TRBD1. Germline-derived CDR1 and CDR2 are SGHRS and YFSETQ. The V segment lost 3 bases and the J segment 5 bases; nucleotides outside the gene matches: 7. The CDR3 contains 15 residues. The CDR3 loop reads CASSSTGGQTETQYF. In DNA form, the CDR3 reads TGCGCCAGCAGCTCGACAGGGGGCCAGACGGAGACCCAGTACTTC. The full variable domain, rest sourced from reference TRBV5-1 and TRBJ2-5, is KAGVTQTPRYLIKTRGQQVTLSCSPISGHRSVSWYQQTPGQGLQFLFEYFSETQRNKGNFPGRFSGRQFSNSRSEMNVSTLELGDSALYLCASSSTGGQTETQYFGPGTRLLVL.

CDR3 sequence: CASSPEGYTEAFF. The CDR3 region has the DNA TGTGCCAGCTCACCAGAAGGATACACTGAAGCTTTCTTT. The J gene is TRBJ1-1, the V gene TRBV18; D not certain. The CDR3 extends over 13 amino acids. V gave up 2 bases and J gave up 3 bases, with 7 bases separating them. From germline, CDR1 is KGHSH and CDR2 LQKENI.

This rearrangement joins TRBV7-9 to TRBJ2-4, with 8 positions matching TRBD1. This CDR3 has 16 amino acids. CDR1 is SEHNR and CDR2 is FQNEAQ in the germline V gene (reference sequence). V was pared by 4 bases and J by 3 bases, with 8 bases of the junction left unmatched. The DNA of the CDR3 is TGTGCCAGCAGCTCACCCTTAGGACAGGGCAAAAACATTCAGTACTTC. Translation gives CASSSPLGQGKNIQYF. Combining the CDR3 with reference TRBV7-9 and TRBJ2-4 gives the whole variable domain DTGVSQNPRHKITKRGQNVTFRCDPISEHNRLYWYRQTLGQGPEFLTYFQNEAQLEKSRLLSDRFSAERPKGSFSTLEIQRTEQGDSAMYLCASSSPLGQGKNIQYFGAGTRLSVL.

This chain connects TRBV7-2 to TRBJ2-1; a possible D gene is TRBD2 (6 bases). The V gene lost 2 bases and the J gene lost 0 bases, with 11 bases spanning the gap. The germline V gene encodes CDR1 SGHTA and CDR2 FQGNSA. CDR3 size: 16 residues. CDR3 sequence: CASSLLGLSSYNEQFF. DNA for the CDR3: TGTGCCAGCAGCTTACTGGGACTTAGCTCCTACAATGAGCAGTTCTTC.

As concerns this clone: Other DNA sequences of this sample code for an identical CDR3. V is TRBV5-6 and J is TRBJ1-2, with unresolved D. Trimming removed 0 bases from V and 2 bases from J, with 5 bases in between. The germline gives CDR1 SGHDT, CDR2 YYEEEE. The CDR3 covers 13 residues. As DNA, the CDR3 is TGTGCCAGCAGCTTGGACCGGAACTATGGCTACACCTTC. It yields the protein CASSLDRNYGYTF.

The V gene is TRBV15, the J gene TRBJ2-5, with D possibly matching TRBD1 (6 bases). Per germline, CDR1 LNHNV and CDR2 YYDKDF (reference sequence). V was clipped by 0 bases and J by 5 bases, with 7 bases between them. The CDR3 contains 13 residues. The CDR3 DNA is TGTGCCACCAGCAGAGATCAGGGGGAGACCCAGTACTTC. It codes for CATSRDQGETQYF. Full variable domain (outside the CDR3, taken from reference TRBV15 and TRBJ2-5): DAMVIQNPRYQVTQFGKPVTLSCSQTLNHNVMYWYQQKSSQAPKLLFHYYDKDFNNEADTPDNFQSRRPNTSFCFLDIRSPGLGDTAMYLCATSRDQGETQYFGPGTRLLVL.

CDR3 protein: CASSVAAGLSGNTIYF. CDR3 coding DNA: TGTGCCAGCAGCGTAGCTGCAGGCCTCTCTGGAAACACCATATATTTT. This sequence joins TRBV9 and TRBJ1-3; D gene uncertain. Trimming took 0 bases from V and 0 from J, leaving 10 bases between them. The CDR3 contains 16 residues. The germline gives CDR1 SGDLS, CDR2 YYNGEE.

This clone was counted once. The J gene is TRBJ2-5, the V gene TRBV5-1; the D is unclear. The CDR3 has 16 amino acids. Trimming pared 4 bases from V and 0 bases from J, leaving 16 bases between. Germline V gene lookup returns CDR1 SGHRS and CDR2 YFSETQ. As DNA, the CDR3 is TGCGCCAGCAGCACCTACAAAGGCACCCACCAAGAGACCCAGTACTTC. Protein sequence: CASSTYKGTHQETQYF.

This chain links TRBV19 with TRBJ1-1; no clear D. V was cut by 3 bases and J by 5 bases, with 13 bases left in between. Germline V gene data show CDR1 as LNHDA and CDR2 as SQIVND (reference sequence). The CDR3 runs 14 residues. The CDR3 DNA sequence: TGTGCCAGTAGTATCGGCAGGTTGGGGACTGAAGCTTTCTTT. Translating it yields CASSIGRLGTEAFF.